These T cell receptor beta chains were read from a single sample in a study of blood T cell repertoires in COVID-19. The data were produced by immunoSEQ multiplex PCR, yet TCRdb's version contains in-frame clones alone and is incomplete. Of about 370,000 clones listed, roughly 89% are singletons. The sample consisted of peripheral blood. The origin of the receptors is a man aged 18 to 35 with active or convalescent COVID-19. Both conserved end residues are part of each CDR3.

CDR3 protein,J gene,V gene
CASSDSSGGADTQYF,TRBJ2-3,TRBV6-4
CASSLDLGSNSPLHF,TRBJ1-6,TRBV5-4
CASSLEDRGYNEQFF,TRBJ2-1,TRBV7-3
CASSSLGAVHEQYF,TRBJ2-7,TRBV3-1/TRBV3-2
CASSYARRTNTEAFF,TRBJ1-1,TRBV6-5
CASSLGQTYEQYF,TRBJ2-7,TRBV12-3/TRBV12-4
CASTTGRRKSYNEQFF,TRBJ2-1,TRBV28
CASSLGDRGRIDTQYF,TRBJ2-3,TRBV11-3
CASSLYFRGDDYEQYF,TRBJ2-7,TRBV5-6
CASRVTGSGIGYTF,TRBJ1-2,TRBV11-2